The 24 T cell receptor beta chains given below trace back to one sample, sequenced in a study of blood T cells in healthy people across ages. A second PCR, run for roughly 7 to 11 cycles, used a sample-barcoded 5' primer plus a J-beta primer mix. One entry per CDR3 protein results from TCRdb running MiXCR on the 5' RACE reads. The sample lists about 1.8 million distinct CDR3 sequences, just under 50% seen once, with over 2% in the top ten. What was sequenced was blood. The receptors derive from a woman between 35 and 50 years old in good health.

This clonotype was picked up a small number of times. The CDR3 DNA is TGCGCCAGCAGCCATATCGGAAAGTTACGCACAGATACGCAGTATTTT. Amino acid sequence: CASSHIGKLRTDTQYF. The chain carries TRBV4-1 and TRBJ2-3; D is uncertain. Per germline, CDR1 MGHRA and CDR2 YSYEKL. The germline V and J ends were trimmed by 3 bases and 1 base, with 14 bases remaining between them. The CDR3 extends over 16 amino acids.

The chain recombines TRBV20-1 with TRBJ2-5; the D gene is possibly TRBD2 (5 bases). The CDR3 extends over 11 amino acids. Trimming removed 7 bases from V and 5 bases from J, with 11 bases in between. Looked up from germline, CDR1 is DFQATT and CDR2 is SNEGSKA (reference sequence). The CDR3 bases are TGCAGTGGGGAGTGGATGGAGACCCAGTACTTC. Protein sequence: CSGEWMETQYF.

The chain uses TRBV29-1 and TRBJ2-7; no clear D gene. CDR1 SQVTM and CDR2 ANQGSEA come from the germline V gene. CDR3 length: 14 residues. The V end lost 6 bases, the J end lost 2 bases, and 17 bases lay between the germline ends. CDR3 region: CSVLKNLPPYEQYF. The DNA for the CDR3 is TGCAGCGTCTTGAAAAATCTTCCTCCCTACGAGCAGTACTTC.

This clonotype turned up a few times. CDR3 amino acids: CSARKGVSYNEQFF. The CDR3 DNA follows: TGCAGTGCCCGCAAGGGGGTATCCTACAATGAGCAGTTCTTC. The chain joins TRBV20-1 to TRBJ2-1; perhaps TRBD1 as D (6 bases). Germline assignment: CDR1 DFQATT and CDR2 SNEGSKA (reference sequence). The CDR3 sequence is 14 residues long. Deletions cut 6 bases from V and 1 base from J, with 13 bases between.

Regarding this clonotype: The junction does not match germline at one end; this may be a read error. This chain joins TRBV7-9 and TRBJ1-6; the D gene is possibly TRBD1 (6 bases). The germline V gene encodes CDR1 SEHNR and CDR2 FQNEAQ (reference sequence). The length of the CDR3 is 15 residues. The CDR3 nucleotides read TGTGCCAGCAGCTCCCCCGGGACACGGAGTTCAGCCCTCCACTTT. It specifies CASSSPGTRSSALHF.

A few counts support this clonotype. The chain uses TRBV4-3 and TRBJ2-7; 10 nucleotides line up with TRBD1. CDR3 size: 14 residues. V trimming: 0 bases; J trimming: 11 bases; junction bases outside the gene matches: 7. Per the germline V gene, CDR1 is LGHNA and CDR2 is YSLEER. Written as DNA, the CDR3 is TGCGCCAGCAGCCAAGATCGGACAGGGGGGCTCAAGTACTTC. This translates into CASSQDRTGGLKYF.

The CDR3 DNA reads TGTGCCAGCCAGGCTGTGGGGACAGGGCTTTTCTACGAGCAGTACTTC. Its protein product is CASQAVGTGLFYEQYF. The J gene is TRBJ2-7, the V gene TRBV27, with TRBD1 matching 9 bases. The ends lost 8 bases at V and 3 bases at J; junction bases unmatched: 14. This CDR3 is built from 16 residues. CDR1 is MNHEY, CDR2 SMNVEV, per germline (reference sequence).

The chain is built from TRBV10-1 and TRBJ2-7, with 7 bases matching TRBD1. V shed 3 bases, J shed 7 bases, and the junction held 9 bases outside the gene matches. The CDR3 is 14 amino acids. Germline V gives CDR1 WNHNN, CDR2 SYGVQD (reference sequence). The CDR3 DNA reads as TGCGCCAGCAGTGAAGACAGGGTGTCAGGAGAGCAGTACTTC. This translates into CASSEDRVSGEQYF.

The chain combines TRBV28 with TRBJ2-1, with D possibly TRBD1 on 5 matching bases. V lost 2 bases to trimming and J lost 1 base, with 15 bases between them. In germline, CDR1 is MDHEN, CDR2 SYDVKM. The CDR3 has 17 residues. CDR3 nucleotides: TGTGCCAGCAGTTTAAGTTGGCGGCAGGGATCCTACAATGAGCAGTTCTTC. Its protein product is CASSLSWRQGSYNEQFF.

This rearrangement joins TRBV9 to TRBJ2-3; TRBD2 matches 10 bases. Germline V gene lookup returns CDR1 SGDLS and CDR2 YYNGEE. The CDR3 spans 15 residues. With V trimmed by 4 bases and J by 8 bases, 10 bases remained unmatched. Here the CDR3 DNA reads TGTGCCAGCAGCACAGCGGGGGGGGTGCAAGGTACGCAGTATTTT. Amino acids: CASSTAGGVQGTQYF.

V usage is TRBV6-1 and J usage is TRBJ2-5; D not certain. The V gene's germline CDR1 is MNHNS and CDR2 SASEGT. This CDR3 has 12 amino acids. V was clipped by 8 bases and J by 5 bases, with 12 bases between them. The CDR3 coding sequence is TGTGCCAGCGTAGGACCCTTCGAGACCCAGTACTTC. As protein: CASVGPFETQYF.

This clonotype was seen more than once but under ten times. This chain links TRBV4-3 with TRBJ2-3; D is unclear. The V gene lost 2 bases and the J gene lost 0 bases, with 12 bases spanning the gap. The V gene's germline CDR1 is LGHNA and CDR2 YSLEER. CDR3 size: 16 residues. CDR3: CASSQFQDPSTDTQYF. The CDR3 DNA reads as TGCGCCAGCAGCCAATTTCAGGACCCCAGCACAGATACGCAGTATTTT.

This clonotype was found a few times. The chain recombines TRBV7-9 with TRBJ1-1; unclear D gene. Trimming took off 11 bases at V and 4 bases at J, with 14 bases between the two ends. Germline values: CDR1 SEHNR, CDR2 FQNEAQ (reference sequence). This CDR3 contains 12 residues. The CDR3 coding sequence is TGTGCCTCTAGGGAAGGGTTCACTGAAGCTTTCTTT. This encodes CASREGFTEAFF.

The V and J genes are TRBV2 and TRBJ2-3; TRBD2 matches at 9 bases. The CDR3 is made up of 14 amino acids. Germline V gene data show CDR1 as SNHLY and CDR2 as FYNNEI. V lost 8 bases and J lost 6; bases outside the gene matches: 9. The CDR3 here is CASPRLAAKDTQYF. CDR3 DNA sequence: TGTGCCAGCCCCAGACTAGCGGCTAAGGATACGCAGTATTTT. The entire variable domain, with the rest obtained from reference TRBV2 and TRBJ2-3, is as follows: EPEVTQTPSHQVTQMGQEVILRCVPISNHLYFYWYRQILGQKVEFLVSFYNNEISEKSEIFDDQFSVERPDGSNFTLKIRSTKLEDSAMYFCASPRLAAKDTQYFGPGTRLTVL.

The V call is TRBV11-2, the J call TRBJ1-4, with 7 nucleotides matching TRBD1. This CDR3 spans 16 amino acids. Trimming took 4 bases from V and 4 from J; bases not matched to a gene: 9. Germline loops: CDR1 SGHAT, CDR2 FQNNGV. Here the CDR3 DNA reads TGTGCCAGCAGCTCCAAGACCGGGACAGATAATGAAAAACTGTTTTTT. This translates into CASSSKTGTDNEKLFF.

The V and J genes are TRBV29-1 and TRBJ2-3; D gene unclear. The CDR3 length is 13 residues. V was shortened by 3 bases and J by 3 bases, with 10 bases between the two germline ends. The germline V gene has CDR1 SQVTM and CDR2 ANQGSEA. The CDR3 reads CSVDVKGTDTQYF. The CDR3 coding sequence is TGCAGCGTTGATGTGAAGGGAACAGATACGCAGTATTTT.

A few counts support this clonotype. The J gene is TRBJ1-6, the V gene TRBV6-5; D is possibly TRBD1 (5 bases). Trimming removed 0 bases at V and 4 bases at J, with 13 bases between. There are 17 residues in the CDR3. CDR1 MNHEY and CDR2 SVGAGI come from the germline V gene. The chain's CDR3 is CASSYSRGRGYNSPLHF. The CDR3 nucleotides read TGTGCCAGCAGTTACTCCCGCGGACGGGGGTATAATTCACCCCTCCACTTT.

This clonotype was counted a few times. The chain has TRBV20-1 and TRBJ1-2; D not resolved. The CDR3 spans 13 residues. The V gene lost 0 bases and the J gene lost 4 bases, with 9 bases spanning the gap. Germline CDR1 is DFQATT and CDR2 is SNEGSKA (reference sequence). Written as DNA, the CDR3 is TGCAGTGCTAGAGATCTCCCCGGCTATGGCTACACCTTC. It is translated as CSARDLPGYGYTF.

In its sample, this clonotype was seen a few times. The gene calls are TRBV4-3 and TRBJ2-7; 15 bases map to TRBD2. Trimming cost V 1 base and J 0 bases; bases outside gene matches: 7. The germline gives CDR1 LGHNA, CDR2 YSLEER. The CDR3 sequence is 19 residues long. In DNA form, the CDR3 reads TGCGCCAGCAGCCAAGTCCCCGGGACTAGCGGGGGGCCCTCCTACGAGCAGTACTTC. Residues: CASSQVPGTSGGPSYEQYF.

This clonotype was seen only a few times. The chain recombines TRBV20-1 with TRBJ2-4; TRBD1 matches 8 bases. The length of the CDR3 is 15 residues. Germline assignment: CDR1 DFQATT and CDR2 SNEGSKA (reference sequence). The ends lost 5 bases at V and 0 bases at J; junction bases unmatched: 6. This CDR3 is CSAPTQGAAKNIQYF. CDR3 nucleotides: TGCAGTGCTCCCACGCAGGGGGCAGCCAAAAACATTCAGTACTTC.

The chain combines TRBV25-1 with TRBJ2-1; D assignment may be TRBD1 or TRBD2 (5 bases each). This CDR3 comprises 13 residues. The V gene's germline CDR1 is MGHDK and CDR2 SYGVNS. V shed 8 bases and J shed 0 bases, with 8 bases lying between them. The CDR3 is CASAGTSYNEQFF. The CDR3 nucleotides read TGTGCCAGCGCCGGGACCTCCTACAATGAGCAGTTCTTC.

The chain couples TRBV7-8 to TRBJ1-5, with D perhaps TRBD1 (5 bases). Trimming removed 1 base at V and 0 bases at J, with 16 bases between. CDR3 length: 18 amino acids. The germline V gene has CDR1 SGHVS and CDR2 FQNEAQ. CDR3 nucleotides: TGTGCCAGCAGCTTAGTGGGTCAGACAGCCGATAGCAATCAGCCCCAGCATTTT. Translating it yields CASSLVGQTADSNQPQHF.

J is TRBJ1-5 and V is TRBV20-1; TRBD1 is a possible D gene (6 bases). The CDR3 sequence is 15 residues long. Germline CDR1 reads DFQATT; CDR2 reads SNEGSKA (reference sequence). Trimming took 8 bases from V and 6 from J, leaving 23 bases between them. CDR3: CSTDRTGARGQPQHF. CDR3 nucleotide sequence: TGCAGTACAGACAGGACCGGGGCGCGGGGTCAGCCCCAGCATTTT.

This clonotype was picked up a small number of times. The V call is TRBV20-1, the J call TRBJ2-7; D possibly corresponds to TRBD2 (6 bases). Looked up from germline, CDR1 is DFQATT and CDR2 is SNEGSKA (reference sequence). The V end was cut by 0 bases, the J end by 2 bases, with 14 bases between. This CDR3 is 15 amino acids long. The CDR3 protein is CSARDQVGGAYEQYF. As DNA, the CDR3 is TGCAGTGCTAGAGATCAAGTCGGGGGAGCCTACGAGCAGTACTTC.